This is a list of T cell receptor beta chains from one sample in a study of CD8 T cells in ankylosing spondylitis. TCRdb used MiXCR to reprocess the 5' RACE reads, holding one entry per CDR3 protein. The profile shows hundreds of thousands of distinct CDR3 sequences, around 9.1% of them singletons. Sequenced sample: blood, either unsorted or a sorted T cell fraction (not recorded which). The receptors come from a male donor with ankylosing spondylitis or in good health (not recorded which). CDR3s include the opening cysteine and the closing phenylalanine or tryptophan. D genes are given only for firm matches. A clone size is listed for some rows: how often the clone was seen (once, few, many), or a class if it is expanded.

d_call	clone_size	j_call	v_call	cdr3_nt	cdr3_aa
.	.	TRBJ2-7	TRBV14	TGTGCCAGCAGCCAAGCACCACAATCCCGTCTCGAGCAGTACTTC	CASSQAPQSRLEQYF
.	many	TRBJ1-3	TRBV12-3/TRBV12-4	TGTGCCAGCAGTTTATTAGTGAACACCATATATTTT	CASSLLVNTIYF
.	many	TRBJ1-6	TRBV7-9	TGTGCCAGCAGCTCCCCTAGCGACAGGAATAATTCACCCCTCCACTTT	CASSSPSDRNNSPLHF
.	many	TRBJ1-1	TRBV10-1	TGCGCCAGCAGTGAGTCTCGCATGAACACTGAAGCTTTCTTT	CASSESRMNTEAFF
.	few	TRBJ2-1	TRBV30	TGTGCCTGGAGTGCCTCAACAGGGAATGAGCAGTTCTTC	CAWSASTGNEQFF
TRBD1	many	TRBJ2-5	TRBV7-2	TGTGCCAGCAGCTTATCTGGACAGGGCGGGACCCAGTACTTC	CASSLSGQGGTQYF
TRBD1	many	TRBJ1-1	TRBV29-1	TGCAGCACGCCCAAGACAGGGGGCCTGGGTGAAGCTTTCTTT	CSTPKTGGLGEAFF
.	.	TRBJ2-5	TRBV9	TGTGCCAGCAGCAGAGACAGCTCACAGGAGACCCAGTACTTC	CASSRDSSQETQYF
.	many	TRBJ2-3	TRBV15	TGTGCCACCTCGGGCGGGAATACGCAGTATTTT	CATSGGNTQYF
TRBD2	many	TRBJ2-1	TRBV7-7	TGTGCTAGCAGCTTAGCTGGACTAGACAACAATGAGCAGTTCTTC	CASSLAGLDNNEQFF
.	many	TRBJ2-5	TRBV15	TGTGCCACCAGCAGAGTTGACTTGGGCCAAGAGACCCAGTACTTC	CATSRVDLGQETQYF
TRBD1	few	TRBJ1-5	TRBV19	TGTGCCAGTAGTAACAAGACAGGGTGGAATCAGCCCCAGCATTTT	CASSNKTGWNQPQHF
.	.	TRBJ1-2	TRBV5-1	TGCGCCAGCAGCTCAGGACTGAGAAGCTATGACTATGGCTACACCTTC	CASSSGLRSYDYGYTF
.	many	TRBJ1-2	TRBV19	TGTGCCAGTAGATATGGCAGGAACGAGGGCTACACCTTC	CASRYGRNEGYTF
.	.	TRBJ2-7	TRBV3-1	TGTGCCAGCAGCCAAAATGTAGGGGACTACGAGCAGTACTTC	CASSQNVGDYEQYF
.	.	TRBJ1-2	TRBV6-5	TGTGCCAGCAGGTACCGGGACGGACGAAAGTATGGCTACACCTTC	CASRYRDGRKYGYTF
.	few	TRBJ2-3	TRBV24-1	TGTGCCACCAGTGTCCGCACACACCTTTACACAGATACGCAGTATTTT	CATSVRTHLYTDTQYF
.	.	TRBJ2-1	TRBV12-5	TGTGCTAGTGGGTACCGCCCCGGGAGCTCCTACAATGAGCAGTTCTTC	CASGYRPGSSYNEQFF
.	many	TRBJ1-6	TRBV20-1	TGCAGTGCTGCCGGGACGGCAAATTCACCCCTCCACTTT	CSAAGTANSPLHF
.	.	TRBJ2-5	TRBV7-2	TGTGCCAGCAGCTCCAGAAACGGTGATACGGAGACCCAGTACTTC	CASSSRNGDTETQYF
TRBD2	.	TRBJ2-1	TRBV5-1	TGCGCCAGCAGCCCAAAGGGACTAGCGGGGTACAATGAGCAGTTCTTC	CASSPKGLAGYNEQFF
.	many	TRBJ1-4	TRBV7-2	TGTGCCAGCAGTCTTAACCGTGTAACTAATGAAAAACTGTTTTTT	CASSLNRVTNEKLFF
TRBD1	few	TRBJ2-3	TRBV18	TGTGCCAGCTCAAATATCCGATCAGGGGGAGATACGCAGTATTTT	CASSNIRSGGDTQYF
TRBD2	.	TRBJ2-1	TRBV7-2	TGTGCCAGCAGCCCCGGGACTAGCGGGGGCACGAAGTTCTTC	CASSPGTSGGTKFF
.	.	TRBJ2-7	TRBV29-1	TGCAGCGTTGATCAGGGGTCCCCCAACGAGCAGTACTTC	CSVDQGSPNEQYF
.	many	TRBJ2-3	TRBV20-1	TGCAGTGCTAGAGATGCGGATACGCAGTATTTT	CSARDADTQYF
.	many	TRBJ1-2	TRBV20-1	TGCAGTGCTAGTTTCTACACGAGCGGCGGCTACACCTTC	CSASFYTSGGYTF
.	many	TRBJ2-2	TRBV3-1	TGTGCCAGCAGCCAGAACACCCGTTCGCTGTTTTTT	CASSQNTRSLFF
.	few	TRBJ1-4	TRBV9	TGTGCCAGCAGCGTAAACGGGCAGATGAATGAAAAACTGTTTTTT	CASSVNGQMNEKLFF
.	many	TRBJ2-1	TRBV29-1	TGCAGCGTTCGCGCCTCCTACAATGAGCAGTTCTTC	CSVRASYNEQFF
TRBD1	many	TRBJ2-1	TRBV5-6	TGTGCCAGCAGCTTTGGGACAGGCGGCAATGAGCAGTTCTTC	CASSFGTGGNEQFF
TRBD1	many	TRBJ2-3	TRBV10-3	TGTGCCATCAACCGGGACAGGGGCACAGATACGCAGTATTTT	CAINRDRGTDTQYF
TRBD1	many	TRBJ2-1	TRBV12-3/TRBV12-4	TGTGCCAGCAGGTTGACAGGGGGAACCTACAATGAGCAGTTCTTC	CASRLTGGTYNEQFF
.	many	TRBJ2-1	TRBV19	TGTGCCAGTAGGGTTAGCCACTCCGACTACAATGAGCAGTTCTTC	CASRVSHSDYNEQFF
.	many	TRBJ2-2	TRBV4-3	TGCGCCAGCAGCCAAGGGAGCCTTTCGACCGGGGAGCTGTTTTTT	CASSQGSLSTGELFF
.	few	TRBJ2-1	TRBV7-9	TGTGCCAGCAGCTTGGTTGGTGTCGCATTGCATGAGCAGTTCTTC	CASSLVGVALHEQFF
.	many	TRBJ1-5	TRBV10-3	TGTGCCATCAGTGAGTCTTTAGGGGTCAATCAGCCCCAGCATTTT	CAISESLGVNQPQHF
.	many	TRBJ2-1	TRBV20-1	TGCAGTGCCACCGCGACTACTATCTACAATGAGCAGTTCTTC	CSATATTIYNEQFF
TRBD2	many	TRBJ2-3	TRBV5-6	TGTGCCAGCAGCCGGGGGGTTGGGACAGATACGCAGTATTTT	CASSRGVGTDTQYF
.	.	TRBJ2-1	TRBV6-2/TRBV6-3	TGTGCCAGCAGTTATAGGTCAGGGAGGAATGAGCAGTTCTTC	CASSYRSGRNEQFF
.	.	TRBJ1-2	TRBV3-1	TGTGCCAGCAGCCAAGCCCCCGGGATTACTAACTATGGCTACACCTTC	CASSQAPGITNYGYTF
TRBD1	few	TRBJ1-1	TRBV7-9	TGTGCCAGCAGCCCCCCGGGACAGGGGATGAACACTGAAGCTTTCTTT	CASSPPGQGMNTEAFF
TRBD2	many	TRBJ2-3	TRBV20-1	TGCAGTGCCCCCACCCCACTACTACTACTAGCGGGAGAACGAGATACGCAGTATTTT	CSAPTPLLLLAGERDTQYF
.	many	TRBJ2-1	TRBV6-2/TRBV6-3	TGTGCCAGCAGTCGGGGGCTCTCCTACAATGAGCAGTTCTTC	CASSRGLSYNEQFF
TRBD2	many	TRBJ2-1	TRBV6-2/TRBV6-3	TGTGCCAGCACCAATTTCAGACTAGCGGGGGGGCGGCTCTATGAGCAGTTCTTC	CASTNFRLAGGRLYEQFF
.	.	TRBJ1-5	TRBV7-9	TGTGCCAGCAGCTTAGCCGGCCCTCAGCCCCAGCATTTT	CASSLAGPQPQHF
TRBD2	.	TRBJ2-3	TRBV20-1	TGCAGTGCCCGACTAGCGGGAGGGGGAGATACGCAGTATTTT	CSARLAGGGDTQYF
.	many	TRBJ2-7	TRBV24-1	TGTGCCACCAAGGCATGGGGAGATTGTAAGAACGAGCAGTACTTC	CATKAWGDCKNEQYF
.	many	TRBJ1-5	TRBV18	TGTGCCAGCTCACCATCCGGTCAGCCCCAGCATTTT	CASSPSGQPQHF
TRBD1	.	TRBJ1-2	TRBV29-1	TGCAGCGTTGGTGGACAGGGGAAAGGCTACACCTTC	CSVGGQGKGYTF
.	many	TRBJ2-2	TRBV15	TGTGCCACCAGCAGAGATCGGGACTCCCAGAACACCGGGGAGCTGTTTTTT	CATSRDRDSQNTGELFF
.	many	TRBJ1-4	TRBV4-3	TGCGCCAGCAGCCCAAGTGGCCCCGGGACGCTTGAAAAACTGTTTTTT	CASSPSGPGTLEKLFF
.	many	TRBJ2-5	TRBV4-3	TGCGCCAGCAGCCAAGATGGGGGGACCGTACAAGAGACCCAGTACTTC	CASSQDGGTVQETQYF